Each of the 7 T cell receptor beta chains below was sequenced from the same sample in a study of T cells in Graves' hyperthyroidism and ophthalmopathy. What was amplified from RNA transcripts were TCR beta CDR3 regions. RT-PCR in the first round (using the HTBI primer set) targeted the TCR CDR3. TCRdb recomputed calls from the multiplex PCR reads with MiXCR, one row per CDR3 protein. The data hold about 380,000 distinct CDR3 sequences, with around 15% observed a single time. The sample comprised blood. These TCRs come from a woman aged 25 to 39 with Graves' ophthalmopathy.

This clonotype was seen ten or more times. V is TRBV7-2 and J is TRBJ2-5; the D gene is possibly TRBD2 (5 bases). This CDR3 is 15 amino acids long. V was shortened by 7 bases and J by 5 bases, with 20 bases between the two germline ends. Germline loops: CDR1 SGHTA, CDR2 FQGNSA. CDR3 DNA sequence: TGTGCCAGCATGCCCGCAGGACTTGTTAAGGAGACCCAGTACTTC. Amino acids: CASMPAGLVKETQYF.

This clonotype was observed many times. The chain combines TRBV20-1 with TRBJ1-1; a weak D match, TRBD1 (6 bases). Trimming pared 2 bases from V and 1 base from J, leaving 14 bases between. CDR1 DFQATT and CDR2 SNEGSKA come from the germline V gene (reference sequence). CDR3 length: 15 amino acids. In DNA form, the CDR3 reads TGCAGTGCTAGAAGGGCGGGGACACCGAACACTGAAGCTTTCTTT. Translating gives CSARRAGTPNTEAFF.

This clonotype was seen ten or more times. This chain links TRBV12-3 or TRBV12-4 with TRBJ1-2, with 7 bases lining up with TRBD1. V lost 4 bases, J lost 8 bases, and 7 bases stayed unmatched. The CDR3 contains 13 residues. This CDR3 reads CASSYETGSGYTF. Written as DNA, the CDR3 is TGTGCCAGCAGTTACGAGACAGGGAGCGGCTACACCTTC.

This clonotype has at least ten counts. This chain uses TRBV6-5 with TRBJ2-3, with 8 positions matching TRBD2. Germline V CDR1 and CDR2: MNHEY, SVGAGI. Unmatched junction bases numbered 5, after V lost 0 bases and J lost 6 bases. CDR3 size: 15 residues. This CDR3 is CASSYSRTSMDTQYF. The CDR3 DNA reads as TGTGCCAGCAGTTACTCGCGGACTAGCATGGATACGCAGTATTTT.

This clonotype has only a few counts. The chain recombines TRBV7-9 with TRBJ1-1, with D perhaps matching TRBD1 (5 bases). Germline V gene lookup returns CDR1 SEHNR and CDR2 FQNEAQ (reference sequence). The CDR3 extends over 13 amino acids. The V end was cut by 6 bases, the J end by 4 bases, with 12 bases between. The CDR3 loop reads CASRLTVSTEAFF. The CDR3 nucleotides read TGTGCCAGCAGATTGACAGTGAGCACTGAAGCTTTCTTT. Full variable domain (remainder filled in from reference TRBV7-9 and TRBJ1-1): DTGVSQNPRHKITKRGQNVTFRCDPISEHNRLYWYRQTLGQGPEFLTYFQNEAQLEKSRLLSDRFSAERPKGSFSTLEIQRTEQGDSAMYLCASRLTVSTEAFFGQGTRLTVV.

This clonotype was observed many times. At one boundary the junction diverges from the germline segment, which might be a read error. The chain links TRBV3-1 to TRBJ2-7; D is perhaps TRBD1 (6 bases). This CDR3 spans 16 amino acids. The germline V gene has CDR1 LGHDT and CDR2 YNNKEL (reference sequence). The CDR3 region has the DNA TGTGCCAGCAGTCAAGCTAGCCCAGGGGCTGGCTACGAGCAGTACTTC. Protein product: CASSQASPGAGYEQYF.

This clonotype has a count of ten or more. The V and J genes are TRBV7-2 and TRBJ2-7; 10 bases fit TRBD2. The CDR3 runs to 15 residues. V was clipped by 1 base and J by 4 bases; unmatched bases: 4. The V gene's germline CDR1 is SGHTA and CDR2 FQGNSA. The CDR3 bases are TGTGCCAGCAGCTTAGTAGCGGGGGGTCGGTACGAGCAGTACTTC. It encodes CASSLVAGGRYEQYF.